The 22 T cell receptor beta chains in this list originate from one sample, sequenced in a study of T cell repertoires in cytomegalovirus infection. TCRdb passed the reads through MiXCR, listing each CDR3 protein once. The sample holds 200,000 to 300,000 distinct CDR3 sequences, about 13% seen once. Specimen: PBMCs. These receptors were obtained from a human donor in good health (CMV status not recorded). Some clones in this sample may be carry-over from other donors' samples.

This chain joins TRBV5-6 and TRBJ2-5; the D gene is possibly TRBD1 (5 bases). V was shortened by 3 bases and J by 5 bases, with 14 bases between the two germline ends. CDR1 SGHDT and CDR2 YYEEEE come from the germline V gene. The CDR3 runs 14 residues. CDR3 DNA sequence: TGTGCCAGCAGCTCGCCAGGTGGGGCGGAGACCCAGTACTTC. This codes for CASSSPGGAETQYF.

This clonotype was observed at least ten times. The chain combines TRBV27 with TRBJ2-1; the D gene is possibly TRBD1 (6 bases). CDR1 is MNHEY and CDR2 is SMNVEV in the germline V gene (reference sequence). The CDR3 extends over 14 amino acids. The V end lost 0 bases, the J end lost 6 bases, and 9 bases lay between the germline ends. Here the CDR3 reads CASSLSKGGNEQFF. In DNA, the CDR3 is TGTGCCAGCAGTTTATCGAAAGGGGGCAATGAGCAGTTCTTC.

In this sample, this clonotype turned up a few times. The chain is built from TRBV5-6 and TRBJ1-2, with D possibly being TRBD1 (6 bases). Germline lookup yields CDR1 SGHDT and CDR2 YYEEEE. This CDR3 contains 16 residues. V lost 5 bases to trimming and J lost 1 base, with 18 bases between them. DNA for the CDR3: TGTGCCAGCAGTCTGCACGCGGGACACGATAACTATGGCTACACCTTC. It yields the protein CASSLHAGHDNYGYTF.

This clonotype has just one count. The CDR3 reads CASSPWGGGTQYF. The CDR3 nucleotides read TGTGCCAGCAGCCCATGGGGGGGGGGGACCCAGTACTTC. The chain has TRBV7-3 and TRBJ2-5; TRBD2 matches at 7 bases. This CDR3 region has 13 residues. With V trimmed by 5 bases and J by 7 bases, 7 bases remained unmatched. CDR1 is SGHTA, CDR2 FQGTGA, per germline.

This clonotype was seen a few times. The rearrangement uses TRBV27 and TRBJ2-1, with a possible D match to TRBD1 (5 bases). The CDR3 covers 11 residues. The germline gives CDR1 MNHEY, CDR2 SMNVEV (reference sequence). The V gene lost 4 bases and the J gene lost 9 bases, with 7 bases spanning the gap. The CDR3 region is CASSWGTEQFF. The CDR3 bases are TGTGCCAGCAGTTGGGGCACTGAGCAGTTCTTC.

This clonotype was recorded at least ten times. The chain carries TRBV29-1 and TRBJ2-2; D ambiguous. CDR3 size: 11 residues. Trimming left V 7 bases short and J 4 bases short, with 7 bases between. Per germline, CDR1 SQVTM and CDR2 ANQGSEA. Here the CDR3 reads CSGGVTGELFF. The CDR3 DNA sequence: TGCAGCGGAGGAGTCACCGGGGAGCTGTTTTTT.

The chain joins TRBV6-6 to TRBJ2-1; no firm D call. In germline, CDR1 is MNHNY, CDR2 SVGAGI (reference sequence). The V end was cut by 0 bases, the J end by 6 bases, with 6 bases between. The CDR3 is 13 amino acids. The CDR3 coding sequence is TGTGCCAGCAGTTACTCTACCAGCAATGAGCAGTTCTTC. Amino acids: CASSYSTSNEQFF.

This clonotype appeared many times. The rearrangement links TRBV19 to TRBJ1-1, with no clear D. There are 15 residues in the CDR3. V shed 8 bases and J shed 1 base, with 17 bases lying between them. The germline CDR1 and CDR2 sequences are LNHDA and SQIVND (reference sequence). DNA for the CDR3: TGTGCCAGTGGCACAAAGGCCAAAGGGAACACTGAAGCTTTCTTT. Its protein product is CASGTKAKGNTEAFF.

This chain links TRBV7-9 with TRBJ2-6, with TRBD2 matching over 7 bases. V gave up 9 bases and J gave up 0 bases; unmatched junction bases: 11. The CDR3 covers 17 residues. Germline CDR1 and CDR2: SEHNR and FQNEAQ (reference sequence). As DNA, the CDR3 is TGTGCCAGTTATCAGTGGGGGGGGACCTCTGGGGCCAACGTCCTGACTTTC. Protein: CASYQWGGTSGANVLTF.

This clonotype was seen only a few times. The chain recombines TRBV6-2 or TRBV6-3 with TRBJ2-5, with TRBD2 identical over 9 bases. The CDR3 contains 18 residues. CDR1 and CDR2 (germline): MNHEY, SVGEGT. With 6 bases clipped from V and 5 bases from J, the junction kept 19 bases outside the gene matches. CDR3 loop: CASRLLAGTAKVEETQYF. The CDR3 DNA sequence: TGTGCCAGCAGACTTCTAGCGGGAACTGCTAAAGTGGAGGAGACCCAGTACTTC.

This clonotype came up a few times. This may be a read error: a much more frequent sequence differs by one nucleotide. The chain is built from TRBV12-3 or TRBV12-4 and TRBJ2-7; no clear D gene. This CDR3 region has 14 residues. V was trimmed by 1 base and J by 1 base, leaving 8 bases between them. This CDR3 is CASSLVLSSYEQYF. DNA of the CDR3: TGTGCCAGCAGTTTAGTGCTTTCATCCTACGAGCAGTACTTC.

The J gene is TRBJ2-7, the V gene TRBV5-6, with TRBD1 identical over 10 bases. V lost 4 bases to trimming and J lost 2 bases; unmatched junction nucleotides: 3. This CDR3 region has 14 residues. The germline V gene has CDR1 SGHDT and CDR2 YYEEEE. The CDR3 sequence: CASSAGTGAYEQYF. The CDR3 nucleotides are TGTGCCAGCAGCGCCGGGACAGGGGCCTACGAGCAGTACTTC.

J is TRBJ1-2 and V is TRBV29-1; TRBD1 matches 7 bases. Germline loops: CDR1 SQVTM, CDR2 ANQGSEA. This CDR3 contains 10 residues. The J segment lost 6 bases and the V segment lost 7 bases, leaving 2 bases of the junction unmatched. Here the CDR3 reads CSAGTDGYTF. The CDR3 DNA reads TGCAGCGCTGGGACAGATGGCTACACCTTC.

This clonotype was picked up a small number of times. The V and J genes are TRBV6-2 or TRBV6-3 and TRBJ1-1; tentatively, D is TRBD1 (5 bases). V lost 2 bases and J lost 1, with 11 bases in between. CDR1 and CDR2 (germline): MNHEY, SVGEGT. This CDR3 is built from 15 residues. CDR3 region: CASSYGGVGNTEAFF. In DNA form, the CDR3 reads TGTGCCAGCAGTTACGGGGGTGTAGGGAACACTGAAGCTTTCTTT.

This clonotype appeared many times. This chain's CDR3 is CASSYQGPNTGELFF. The DNA of the CDR3 is TGTGCCAGCAGTTACCAGGGTCCGAACACCGGGGAGCTGTTTTTT. The chain employs TRBV6-6 and TRBJ2-2; D is possibly TRBD1 (5 bases). The V end was cut by 2 bases, the J end by 0 bases, with 7 bases between. Germline V gene data show CDR1 as MNHNY and CDR2 as SVGAGI (reference sequence). This CDR3 comprises 15 residues.

Ten or more counts support this clonotype. The V and J genes are TRBV6-6 and TRBJ2-1; maybe TRBD1 (6 bases). The CDR3 extends over 13 amino acids. V shed 0 bases and J shed 6 bases, with 6 bases lying between them. Germline V gene sequence: CDR1 MNHNY, CDR2 SVGAGI (reference sequence). The CDR3 DNA sequence: TGTGCCAGCAGTTACTCACAGGGCAATGAGCAGTTCTTC. Its protein is CASSYSQGNEQFF.

This clonotype showed up just a few times. The chain has TRBV6-1 and TRBJ2-3, with D uncertain. Germline V CDR1 and CDR2: MNHNS, SASEGT. V lost 8 bases and J lost 4, with 10 bases in between. There are 12 residues in the CDR3. The DNA of the CDR3 is TGTGCCAGCGGTAACTATCCAGATACGCAGTATTTT. Translation: CASGNYPDTQYF.

At least ten counts were recorded for this clonotype. The chain uses TRBV5-6 and TRBJ1-2, with a tentative D call TRBD1 (6 bases). Trimming left V 4 bases short and J 8 bases short, with 15 bases between. Germline values: CDR1 SGHDT, CDR2 YYEEEE. CDR3 length: 13 residues. The CDR3 sequence: CASSPAWTDGYTF. The CDR3 region has the DNA TGTGCCAGCAGCCCTGCTTGGACAGACGGCTACACCTTC. Full variable domain (outside the CDR3, taken from reference TRBV5-6 and TRBJ1-2): DAGVTQSPTHLIKTRGQQVTLRCSPKSGHDTVSWYQQALGQGPQFIFQYYEEEERQRGNFPDRFSGHQFPNYSSELNVNALLLGDSALYLCASSPAWTDGYTFGSGTRLTVV.

This clonotype has at least ten counts. The V gene is TRBV7-2, the J gene TRBJ1-2; 8 positions match TRBD1. The CDR3 has 18 residues. The V segment lost 4 bases and the J segment 6 bases; nucleotides outside the gene matches: 19. The V gene's germline CDR1 is SGHTA and CDR2 FQGNSA. CDR3 in amino acids: CASSYSRTRGLVSDGYTF. The CDR3 nucleotides are TGTGCCAGCAGCTACTCAAGGACCAGGGGGCTGGTTTCGGATGGCTACACCTTC.

This clonotype came up a few times. The V and J genes are TRBV6-5 and TRBJ2-1; TRBD2 aligns across 7 bases. Germline CDR1 reads MNHEY; CDR2 reads SVGAGI. This CDR3 has 15 amino acids. The V segment lost 6 bases and the J segment 1 base; nucleotides outside the gene matches: 6. The CDR3 reads CASRNASGSYNEQFF. CDR3 nucleotides: TGTGCCAGCAGAAATGCTAGCGGATCCTACAATGAGCAGTTCTTC.

The chain joins TRBV11-1 to TRBJ1-1, with D hard to call. Germline V lookup: CDR1 SGHAT, CDR2 FQDESV (reference sequence). CDR3 length equals 14 residues. Trimming shortened V by 3 bases and J by 4 bases, and 12 bases separated the two germline ends. CDR3 residues: CASSFWASGTEAFF. DNA of the CDR3: TGTGCCAGCAGCTTCTGGGCTTCGGGCACTGAAGCTTTCTTT.

Many counts were recorded for this clonotype. This sequence joins TRBV7-6 and TRBJ2-2; D call uncertain. This CDR3 contains 15 residues. CDR1 SGHVS and CDR2 FNYEAQ come from the germline V gene. Trimming pared 5 bases from V and 3 bases from J, leaving 13 bases between. CDR3 bases: TGTGCCAGCAGCCCCCTCGGCGGATACACCGGGGAGCTGTTTTTT. This codes for CASSPLGGYTGELFF.